Below, one T cell receptor beta chain is given with its context. Seattle researchers signed up patients amid active infection and tracked them longitudinally. The sample originates from a study of blood T cell repertoires in COVID-19. Study background: The United States, Italy and Spain supplied acute and convalescent COVID-19 samples. T cells, B-cell-depleted T cells, or PBMCs provided the cDNA or gDNA that served as material.

CDR1 MNHEY and CDR2 SVGAGI come from the germline V gene. There are 14 residues in the CDR3. Trimming removed 2 bases from V and 0 bases from J, with 7 bases in between. Some clones are missing from TCRdb's copy, which holds only in-frame ones; the method was immunoSEQ multiplex PCR. In the table there are 190,000 or so clones, 90% to 95% of which are singletons. The TCR comes from a man aged 25-45 years with COVID-19, enrolled during active disease. This chain joins TRBV6-5 and TRBJ1-1; the D gene is possibly TRBD1 (5 bases). The sample taken for sequencing was peripheral blood. CDR3 nucleotide sequence: TGTGCCAGCAGTTACCAGGGCATGAACACTGAAGCTTTCTTT. Amino acids: CASSYQGMNTEAFF.